This T cell receptor (beta chain) is from a study of CD8+CD57+ T cells in acquired aplastic anemia (dated by TCRdb to 2016 to 2019). Regarding the research as a whole: On average, sorted CD4+ and CD8+ cells yielded around 3.5 ug of extracted DNA, with a range of about 0.17 to 27.4 ug. A CD8+CD57+ expansion meant a frequency higher than the mean frequency seen in healthy subjects. What the work shows at the level of the full study, not this receptor alone: CD8+ Simpson's diversity did not differ significantly between patients and healthy controls (P=0.060). Around 31 CD8+ CDR3 sequences were shared between patients and controls but appeared highly expressed in patients and within their immunodominant clones.

The germline V gene (reference sequence) specifies SEHNR as CDR1 and FQNEAQ as CDR2. The CDR3 covers 11 residues, taking in both the cysteine and the phenylalanine. Only the CDR3 portion is preserved as DNA: 33 bases, with reading frame beginning at the first base. V loses 5 bases of germline sequence and J loses 5 bases, and the interval between the two ends is 7 bases. Expansion of CD8+CD57+ cells had been shown by flow cytometry in the patients chosen for sequencing. Severe acquired aplastic anemia was diagnosed in all patients according to International Study of Aplastic Anemia and Agranulocytosis and Camitta criteria. Patients had received no therapy at the time of blood sampling. The study deep-sequenced TCR repertoires of sorted CD4+ and CD8+ blood T cells from severe aplastic anemia patients and healthy subjects. Patients were enrolled in the USA under clinicaltrials.gov protocols 00001620, 01623167, 00001397, 00071045, 00081523 and 00961064. Ficoll-Paque density gradient centrifugation was used to isolate peripheral blood mononuclear cells. Before DNA extraction, CD4+ and CD8+ T cells were sorted with FACS or magnetic beads.

Points on this clonotype: It has no known antigen specificity. This clone may be a read error of a much larger clone one base away.

Genomic DNA was used as template for profiling of TCR beta VDJ combinations and CDR3 sequences. An Illumina HiSeq 2000 was the platform used for TCR repertoire sequencing. Per the authors' processing: TRBV/TRBJ rearrangement plots, CDR3 size and DJ length profiles, and Simpson's diversity index were used to assess repertoires. Whichever DNA sequence was most abundant in the deep sequencing data was defined as the immunodominant clone. CDR3 amino acid sequences were checked for sharing between subjects and were compared against published repertoires and the VDJdb database. Starting from the raw public reads, TCRdb applied fastp trimming at Q25, assembled clones with MiXCR and retained in-frame beta chains. Each entry is one CDR3 protein sequence, shown with its most common DNA and genes. TCRdb, rather than the study authors, made the V and J calls. The sample table contains around 430,000 distinct CDR3 sequences; only one count was recorded for approximately 33% of them. The ten largest clones take up 0.8% to 0.85% of the sample.

Specimen: sorted CD4+, CD8+, or CD8+CD57+ T cells (not recorded which) from PBMCs. This receptor chain uses TRBV7-9 and TRBJ2-7, with the D gene uncertain. This clonotype originated in a human donor with aplastic anemia. The CDR3 protein is CASSGPHEQYF. The nucleotides are TGTGCCAGCAGCGGGCCGCACGAGCAGTACTTC.